Sequencing of this TCR beta chain was carried out in a study of human CD8 memory T cell subsets. Findings of the study overall: Precursor exhausted and stem-like memory T cell repertoires shared minimal overlap.

Libraries of TCR beta chains were produced by 5' RACE (UMI-labeled). TCRdb reprocessed the 5' RACE reads via MiXCR and lists one record per CDR3 protein. The data show around 8,200 distinct CDR3 sequences, 3.5% to 4.5% seen once. Total CD8+ T cells were enriched by negative magnetic separation. This clonotype was counted many times. Its antigen is not known. This CDR3 has 11 amino acids. Germline CDR1 reads SGHTS; CDR2 reads YDEGEE. V was shortened by 1 base and J by 2 bases, with 0 bases between the two germline ends. The rearrangement links TRBV5-8 to TRBJ1-2; D ambiguous. The receptor was isolated from a human donor in good health. Sequenced: CD8+ T cells from PBMCs. The CDR3 loop is CASSLNYGYTF. The CDR3 region has the DNA TGTGCCAGCAGCTTGAACTATGGCTACACCTTC.